This TCR beta chain was obtained from a study of CD8 T cells in ankylosing spondylitis. Study observations and caveats: Disease-linked clones were reportedly significantly enriched in matched ankylosing spondylitis synovial fluid. A TCR beta motif of fewer than ten highly homologous variants seemed to mark ankylosing spondylitis blood. Disease-linked clones bore a CD8+ phenotype and were relatively rare in peripheral blood.

Quantitative 5'-RACE with molecular barcodes generated TCR beta libraries. TCRdb ran MiXCR on the 5' RACE reads and lists one entry per CDR3 protein. The table shows around 100,000 distinct CDR3 sequences, with less than 25% occurring only once. In the case of this clonotype: Its antigen is undetermined.

The sequenced sample consisted of synovial fluid, either unsorted or a sorted T cell fraction (not recorded which). This sequence originates from a male donor with ankylosing spondylitis.

The CDR3 is CASRRTGGTGELFF. CDR3 nucleotides: TGTGCCAGCAGGCGGACAGGGGGTACCGGGGAGCTGTTTTTT. This chain joins TRBV27 and TRBJ2-2; 10 positions agree with TRBD1. In germline, CDR1 is MNHEY, CDR2 SMNVEV (reference sequence). The CDR3 has 14 amino acids. V lost 6 bases to trimming and J lost 5 bases; unmatched junction nucleotides: 3.